A single T cell receptor (beta chain) is shown here with its context. Its antigen is undetermined. This CDR3 is 13 amino acids long. Germline V lookup: CDR1 SGHRS, CDR2 YFSETQ. Trimming shortened V by 7 bases and J by 6 bases, and 14 bases separated the two germline ends. The source of the sample is a study of T-cell memory formation after mild COVID-19. TCRdb called the 5' RACE reads again in MiXCR, with one record for every CDR3 protein. Here the sample spans roughly 170,000 distinct CDR3 sequences, around a sixth being singletons. Study-level points and caveats: Balance between CD4 and CD8 was seen in clones contracting day 15 to 85, and a CD4+ lean was seen in later expanders. Specificity for SARS-CoV-2 was not confirmed among the second-wave clones peaking on day 37.

The source material was PBMCs or a T cell subset sorted from them (not recorded which). The receptor was isolated from a young man who had mild COVID-19 (a few samples of this study predate the infection). Cell type and time point are not known. The chain carries TRBV5-1 and TRBJ1-5, with D uncertain. The CDR3 nucleotides read TGCGCCAGCTCCCAAACAGTCGGTCAGCCCCAGCATTTT. As protein: CASSQTVGQPQHF.